Listed below are T cell receptor beta chains from one sample, sequenced in a study of T cell responses to AZD1222 COVID-19 vaccine. TCRdb's table, derived via immunoSEQ multiplex PCR, lists solely in-frame clones and lacks some. This table holds over 110,000 clones, roughly nine tenths found once. Sequences were derived from peripheral blood, sampled on day 0 of AZD1222 vaccination. The receptors were gathered from an adult in good health. CDR3s leave out the opening cysteine and the closing phenylalanine or tryptophan. Fields, in order: D gene, J gene, CDR3 length, V gene, CDR3 protein. D genes are given only for firm matches.

D gene: TRBD1
J gene: TRBJ1-2
CDR3 length: 11
V gene: TRBV5-4
CDR3 protein: ASSKGGAGGYT

D gene: .
J gene: TRBJ2-1
CDR3 length: 14
V gene: TRBV4-2
CDR3 protein: ASSQDKQGWNNEQF

D gene: .
J gene: TRBJ2-7
CDR3 length: 11
V gene: TRBV4-1
CDR3 protein: ASSQAAPYEQY

D gene: .
J gene: TRBJ1-1
CDR3 length: 11
V gene: TRBV2
CDR3 protein: ASPTGRVTEAF

D gene: .
J gene: TRBJ1-1
CDR3 length: 12
V gene: TRBV15
CDR3 protein: ATSRESGNTEAF

D gene: .
J gene: TRBJ1-6
CDR3 length: 13
V gene: TRBV5-4
CDR3 protein: ASSGYREENSPLH

D gene: .
J gene: TRBJ2-3
CDR3 length: 12
V gene: TRBV7-2
CDR3 protein: ASSLNAGSGTQY

D gene: .
J gene: TRBJ2-4
CDR3 length: 16
V gene: TRBV2
CDR3 protein: ASSGRPTGPVAKNIQY

D gene: .
J gene: TRBJ2-1
CDR3 length: 12
V gene: TRBV20-1
CDR3 protein: SASPGGPDNEQF

D gene: TRBD2
J gene: TRBJ2-5
CDR3 length: 15
V gene: TRBV4-2
CDR3 protein: ASSQGQAGGLQETQY

D gene: .
J gene: TRBJ1-2
CDR3 length: 10
V gene: TRBV13
CDR3 protein: ASSLGGDGYT

D gene: TRBD2
J gene: TRBJ2-1
CDR3 length: 18
V gene: TRBV4-2
CDR3 protein: ASSQKASGRAVTYYNEQF

D gene: TRBD1
J gene: TRBJ1-1
CDR3 length: 13
V gene: TRBV19
CDR3 protein: ASTRTGRGDTEAF

D gene: .
J gene: TRBJ2-1
CDR3 length: 12
V gene: TRBV6-5
CDR3 protein: ASSYSGPTNEQF

D gene: .
J gene: TRBJ1-2
CDR3 length: 15
V gene: TRBV18
CDR3 protein: ASSPLGHGGFEYGYT

D gene: .
J gene: TRBJ2-3
CDR3 length: 8
V gene: TRBV30
CDR3 protein: AFSTDTQY

D gene: .
J gene: TRBJ1-4
CDR3 length: 13
V gene: TRBV14
CDR3 protein: ASSQEGRKNEKLF

D gene: .
J gene: TRBJ2-2
CDR3 length: 11
V gene: TRBV24-1
CDR3 protein: ATSDLHRGELF

D gene: .
J gene: TRBJ2-6
CDR3 length: 9
V gene: TRBV2
CDR3 protein: ARSGANVLT

D gene: .
J gene: TRBJ2-7
CDR3 length: 11
V gene: TRBV6-1
CDR3 protein: ASSELWGAEQY

D gene: TRBD2
J gene: TRBJ2-1
CDR3 length: 17
V gene: TRBV6-1
CDR3 protein: ASSEARLAGERFYNEQF

D gene: .
J gene: TRBJ1-3
CDR3 length: 15
V gene: TRBV9
CDR3 protein: ASSVRGGRDSGNTIY

D gene: .
J gene: TRBJ2-7
CDR3 length: 16
V gene: TRBV6-1
CDR3 protein: ASSEGDSRREGPYEQY

D gene: .
J gene: TRBJ2-1
CDR3 length: 13
V gene: TRBV6-5
CDR3 protein: ASSSLGGRENEQF

D gene: .
J gene: TRBJ1-2
CDR3 length: 10
V gene: TRBV30
CDR3 protein: AWRGPGGGYT

D gene: .
J gene: TRBJ1-1
CDR3 length: 12
V gene: TRBV5-1
CDR3 protein: ASSLEGTDTEAF

D gene: TRBD1
J gene: TRBJ1-2
CDR3 length: 13
V gene: TRBV7-9
CDR3 protein: ASSFRDRPQDGYT

D gene: TRBD1
J gene: TRBJ1-5
CDR3 length: 15
V gene: TRBV6-1
CDR3 protein: ASSEGTGTITNQPQH

D gene: .
J gene: TRBJ1-1
CDR3 length: 13
V gene: TRBV6-2/TRBV6-3
CDR3 protein: ASSYLGRADTEAF

D gene: .
J gene: TRBJ1-6
CDR3 length: 9
V gene: TRBV21-1
CDR3 protein: ASTLHSPLH

D gene: .
J gene: TRBJ1-1
CDR3 length: 12
V gene: TRBV28
CDR3 protein: ASSPMGKATEAF

D gene: .
J gene: TRBJ1-5
CDR3 length: 12
V gene: TRBV2
CDR3 protein: ASRQGSGNQPQH

D gene: .
J gene: TRBJ2-1
CDR3 length: 13
V gene: TRBV19
CDR3 protein: ASNPAGTTYNEQF